This TCR beta chain derives from a study of T-cell reconstitution after alpha-beta-depleted transplantation in children. Unique molecular identifiers were incorporated when the TCRbeta library was constructed. Each CDR3 protein is one row after TCRdb ran MiXCR on the PCR reads. The table has roughly 610,000 distinct CDR3 sequences, over 9.5% seen once; the top ten hold roughly 4%. This clonotype was seen only a few times. V gave up 5 bases and J gave up 7 bases, with 12 bases separating them. The germline V gene has CDR1 DFQATT and CDR2 SNEGSKA (reference sequence). This CDR3 spans 12 amino acids. The sequencing here drew on PBMCs from the stem cell graft donor, taken from the stem cell graft. The clonotype comes from a human donor who donated a stem cell graft to a child with acute myeloid leukemia. V gene TRBV20-1 combines with J gene TRBJ2-1; tentatively, D is TRBD2 (5 bases). The CDR3 reads CSALTSPNEQFF. CDR3 DNA: TGCAGTGCTCTTACTAGTCCTAATGAGCAGTTCTTC.